This T cell receptor (beta chain) stems from a study of OX40 agonist ivuxolimab in advanced cancers. Across the study: Intravenous ivuxolimab at 0.01 to 10 mg/kg was given to patients every 2 weeks. Having had anti-PD-1, anti-PD-L1 or anti-CTLA-4 therapy before was allowed, and roughly 39% had some.

In its sample, this clone was seen a few times. Profiled with immunoSEQ multiplex PCR; TCRdb holds only in-frame clones, not every one. The sample has roughly 3,100 clones, around 81% seen once. Autoimmune disease history or systemic immunosuppression barred patients. The CDR3 length is 15 residues. With 4 bases removed from V and 7 bases from J, the gap between germline ends came to 16 bases. The germline V gene has CDR1 MGHDK and CDR2 SYGVNS. The sample in question was CD4+ or CD8+ T cells sorted from blood, obtained in a trial of the OX40 agonist ivuxolimab. The source of this sequence is an adult with an advanced solid tumor such as melanoma, head and neck, liver or kidney cancer. The rearrangement links TRBV25-1 to TRBJ2-2, with D possibly matching TRBD1 (5 bases). CDR3 bases: TGTGCCAGCAGTGGCGCGCAGGGATTCATCGGGGAGCTGTTTTTT. This encodes CASSGAQGFIGELFF.